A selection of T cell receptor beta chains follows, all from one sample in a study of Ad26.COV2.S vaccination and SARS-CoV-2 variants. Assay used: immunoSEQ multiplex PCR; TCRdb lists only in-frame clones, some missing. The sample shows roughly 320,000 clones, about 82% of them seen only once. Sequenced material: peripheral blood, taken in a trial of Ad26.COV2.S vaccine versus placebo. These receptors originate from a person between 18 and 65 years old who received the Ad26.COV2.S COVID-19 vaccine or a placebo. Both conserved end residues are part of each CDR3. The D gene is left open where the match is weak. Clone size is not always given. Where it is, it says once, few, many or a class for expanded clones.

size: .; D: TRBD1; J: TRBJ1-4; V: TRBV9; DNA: TGTGCCAGCAGCGTAGGGGGACAGGGGGAAGGAAAACTGTTTTTT; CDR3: CASSVGGQGEGKLFF
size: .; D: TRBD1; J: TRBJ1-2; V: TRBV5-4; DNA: TGTGCCAGCAGCTTTCGACGGGACAGCGACTATGGCTACACCTTC; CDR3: CASSFRRDSDYGYTF
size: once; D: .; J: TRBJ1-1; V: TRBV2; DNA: TGTGCCAGCAGAACAGAATACACTGAAGCTTTCTTT; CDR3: CASRTEYTEAFF
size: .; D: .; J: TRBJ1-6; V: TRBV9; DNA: TGTGCCAGCAGCGTAGGCCCCACGCATAATTCACCCCTCCACTTT; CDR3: CASSVGPTHNSPLHF
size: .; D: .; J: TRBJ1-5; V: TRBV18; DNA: TGTGCCAGCTCACCCCAGGGGTCCAATCAGCCCCAGCATTTT; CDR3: CASSPQGSNQPQHF
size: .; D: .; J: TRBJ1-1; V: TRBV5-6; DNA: TGTGCCAGCAGCTTGGGGCAGCGGGGCACTGAAGCTTTCTTT; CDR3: CASSLGQRGTEAFF
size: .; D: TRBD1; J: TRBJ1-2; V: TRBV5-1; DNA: TGCGCCAGCAGCCCAGGGACAGGGGGCAATGGCTACACCTTC; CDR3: CASSPGTGGNGYTF
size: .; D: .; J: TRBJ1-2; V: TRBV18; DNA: TGTGCCAGCTCACCCATAGGGTACCGAACTAACTATGGCTACACCTTC; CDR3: CASSPIGYRTNYGYTF
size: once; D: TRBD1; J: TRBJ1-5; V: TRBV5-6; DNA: TGTGCCAGCAGCCGGAGGGGGCTCCGATTTCAGCCCCAGCATTTT; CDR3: CASSRRGLRFQPQHF
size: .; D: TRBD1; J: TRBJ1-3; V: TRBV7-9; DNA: TGTGCCAGCAGCCCCGGACAGGGGCTCTCTGGAAACACCATATATTTT; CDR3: CASSPGQGLSGNTIYF